This paragraph reports one TCR beta chain. The antigen is not known. The PCR made use of 60 Vbeta and 13 Jbeta primers. Data came from immunoSEQ multiplex PCR; TCRdb stores just in-frame clones and leaves some out. The data contain tens of thousands of clones, roughly 75% of them singletons. The data originate from a study of cytomegalovirus exposure and HLA in healthy donors. The study's findings and limits: Reports indicated that the classifier achieved high specificity and sensitivity in diagnosing cytomegalovirus status.

Trimming removed 1 base at V and 8 bases at J, with 5 bases between. The CDR3 has 12 amino acids. From germline, CDR1 is SGHAT and CDR2 FQNNGV. Specimen: PBMCs. V usage is TRBV11-2 and J usage is TRBJ1-4; D not resolved. The TCR was taken from a man aged 30 to 45 in good health and CMV-seronegative. DNA of the CDR3: TGTGCCAGCAGCTTAGTCGGGGAAAAACTGTTTTTT. Its translation is CASSLVGEKLFF.